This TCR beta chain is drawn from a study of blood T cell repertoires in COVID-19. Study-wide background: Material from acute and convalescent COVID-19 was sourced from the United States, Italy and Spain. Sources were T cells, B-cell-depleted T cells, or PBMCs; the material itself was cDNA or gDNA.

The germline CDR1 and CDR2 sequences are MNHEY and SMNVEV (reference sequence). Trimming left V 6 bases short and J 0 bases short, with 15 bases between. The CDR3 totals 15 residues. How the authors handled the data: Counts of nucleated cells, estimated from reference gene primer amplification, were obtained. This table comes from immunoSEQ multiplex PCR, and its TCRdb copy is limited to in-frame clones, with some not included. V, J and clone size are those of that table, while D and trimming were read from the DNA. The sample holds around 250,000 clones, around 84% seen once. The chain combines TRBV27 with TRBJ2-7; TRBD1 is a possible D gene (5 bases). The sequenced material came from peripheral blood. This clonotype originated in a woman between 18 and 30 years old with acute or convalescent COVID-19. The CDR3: CASSTQARSSYEQYF. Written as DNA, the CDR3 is TGTGCCAGCAGCACACAGGCAAGGAGCTCCTACGAGCAGTACTTC.